Reported below is one T cell receptor (beta chain). This clone was picked up one time. The clone's antigen remains unknown. The sample holds no much larger clone one base away, and base qualities are not on file. The source of the sample is a study of vaccination effects on CD4 cells after COVID-19 (dated 2022 in TCRdb). A note on the overall study: Each participant received two doses of an mRNA SARS-CoV-2 vaccine, either BNT162b2 or mRNA-1273. In a couple of convalescent patients, pre-vaccine samples were collected 16 days and one week ahead of the first dose, 142 and 148 days after COVID-19 diagnosis. The Oncomine TCR Beta short-read assay on an Illumina iSeq 100 was used to sequence cultures from other donors in the study. The full study included some 10 COVID-19 convalescent patients and a few SARS-CoV-2-naive healthy vaccine recipients. The study compared SARS-CoV-2 spike-specific CD4+ TCR repertoires before and after mRNA vaccination in COVID-19 convalescent patients and infection-naive vaccine recipients.

The germline V gene provides CDR1 MRHNA and CDR2 SNTAGT. Measured from the cysteine to the phenylalanine, the CDR3 is 17 residues long. CDR3 DNA is the only sequence kept; it has 51 bases, read in frame from the first base. V and J lose 6 bases and 0 bases, and a span of 17 bases separates them. Libraries were prepared through the immunoSEQ multiplex PCR assay. TCR beta CDR3 sequencing was performed on DNA from the cultured, isolated CD4+ T cells. The published analysis was carried out like this. Non-productive TCR sequences were discarded, and reads were trimmed to the CDR3 region, with only CDR3s of 7 or more amino acids retained. Antigen-specific clonotypes were identified with the MANAFEST web app by comparing expansion in peptide wells against reference cultures. For clones to be considered positive, expansion at FDR<0.05 versus reference and all other wells, an odds ratio above 5, and a frequency above 0.1% in two replicate wells were required. Cross-reactive clonotypes were defined as significantly expanded in SARS-CoV-2 spike wells and in at least one common cold coronavirus spike condition. CDR3 similarity was assessed by Levenshtein distance with the stringdist R package, and unrooted trees were built with ape in R 3.6.1. TCRdb stores this immuneACCESS table with in-frame sequences only. Part of the clones is absent; in the studies checked, under half of the shortfall reflects unresolved V genes, and no reason is known for the rest. Clone size and V and J calls were adopted from that table, with D and trimming inferred from the DNA. Across this sample there are about 33,000 clones, with 70% to 80% seen only once. The ten largest clones capture approximately 15% of the sample.

Here is what the overall study found, with its caveats: Limitations of the study were the small number of convalescent patients and the absence of early post-infection timepoints. At late post-vaccination timepoints, both infection-induced and vaccine-induced clones showed marked clonal contraction, consistent with waning T cell responses. Among convalescent patients, the spike-reactive repertoire after vaccination was made up mainly of new vaccine-induced clones that were largely distinct from the clones induced by infection.

In the ViraFEST assay, PBMC were stimulated with viral peptide pools, and antigen-specific CD4+ T cell clonotypes were then identified by expansion using TCR sequencing. After less than 13 days of culture, CD4+ T cells were isolated with the EasySep CD4+ T cell isolation kit. Convalescent patients had PCR-confirmed SARS-CoV-2 infection between March and December 2020, before Alpha, Beta and Delta variants emerged in the United States. Each well held around 2 million PBMC cultured in IMDM containing around 5% human AB serum, 9.5 to 10 IU/ml IL-2 and gentamicin, along with around 11 ug/ml peptides. On days 3 and 7, half of the culture medium was replaced with fresh IL-2-containing medium. Unless otherwise noted, each peptide stimulation condition was cultured in triplicate wells. Using Ficoll-Paque Plus gradient centrifugation, PBMC were separated from whole blood and then either used fresh or cryopreserved at -140C. Overlapping peptide pools spanned the spike proteins of SARS-CoV-2 and the common cold coronaviruses HCoV-NL63, HCoV-OC43 and HCoV-229E. The QIAamp micro DNA kit was used to extract genomic DNA from the cultured CD4+ T cells.

The sequence joins TRBV6-4 to TRBJ2-2, with an unclear D gene assignment. The material was CD4+ T cells from PBMCs cultured with HCoV-NL63 spike peptides, obtained before COVID-19 vaccination. The sample's cell subset or site label, decoded: HCoV-NL63 spike overlapping peptide pool stimulation. The TCR comes from a human donor who had a prior SARS-CoV-2 infection. The CDR3 is CASSRQVSRPNTGELFF. The sequenced DNA is TGTGCCAGCAGCCGCCAGGTAAGCAGACCGAACACCGGGGAGCTGTTTTTT.